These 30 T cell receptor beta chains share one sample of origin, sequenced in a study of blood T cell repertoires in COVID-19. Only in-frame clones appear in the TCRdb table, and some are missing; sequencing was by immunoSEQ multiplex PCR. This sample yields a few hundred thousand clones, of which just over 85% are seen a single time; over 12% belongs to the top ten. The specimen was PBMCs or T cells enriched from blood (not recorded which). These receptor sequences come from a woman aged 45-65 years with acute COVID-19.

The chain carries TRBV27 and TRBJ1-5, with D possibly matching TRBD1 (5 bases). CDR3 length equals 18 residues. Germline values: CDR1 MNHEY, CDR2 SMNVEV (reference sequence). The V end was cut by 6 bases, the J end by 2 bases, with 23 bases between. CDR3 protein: CASSLMGGGRGGNQPQHF. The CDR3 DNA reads TGTGCCAGCAGCCTAATGGGCGGAGGGAGGGGCGGCAATCAGCCCCAGCATTTT.

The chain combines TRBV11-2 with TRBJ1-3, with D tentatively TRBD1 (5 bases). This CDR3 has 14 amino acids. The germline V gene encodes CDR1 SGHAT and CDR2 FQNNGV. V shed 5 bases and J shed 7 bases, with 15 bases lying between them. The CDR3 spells CASSRQSHGNTIYF. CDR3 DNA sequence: TGTGCCAGCAGCCGACAGTCCCATGGGAACACCATATATTTT.

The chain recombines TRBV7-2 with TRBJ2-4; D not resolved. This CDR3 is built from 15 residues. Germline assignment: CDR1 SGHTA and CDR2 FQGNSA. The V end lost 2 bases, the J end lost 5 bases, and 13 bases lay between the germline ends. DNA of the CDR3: TGTGCCAGCAGCTTAAGTCCGGCGGCCCAAAACATTCAGTACTTC. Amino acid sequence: CASSLSPAAQNIQYF.

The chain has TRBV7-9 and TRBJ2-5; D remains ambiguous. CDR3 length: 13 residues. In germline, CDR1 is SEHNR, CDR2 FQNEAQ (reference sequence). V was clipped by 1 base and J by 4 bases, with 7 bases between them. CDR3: CASSLDFTETQYF. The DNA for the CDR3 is TGTGCCAGCAGCTTAGACTTTACAGAGACCCAGTACTTC.

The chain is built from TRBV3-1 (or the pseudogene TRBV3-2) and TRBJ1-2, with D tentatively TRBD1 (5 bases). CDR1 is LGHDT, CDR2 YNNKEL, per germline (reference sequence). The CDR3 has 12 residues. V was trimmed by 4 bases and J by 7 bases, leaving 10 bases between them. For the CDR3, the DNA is TGTGCCAGCAGCCTCAGGGAGGGTGGCTACACCTTC. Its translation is CASSLREGGYTF.

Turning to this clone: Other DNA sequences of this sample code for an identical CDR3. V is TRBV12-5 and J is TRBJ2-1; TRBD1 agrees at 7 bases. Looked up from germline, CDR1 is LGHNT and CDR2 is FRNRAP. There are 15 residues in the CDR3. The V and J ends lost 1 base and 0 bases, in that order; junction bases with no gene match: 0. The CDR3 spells CASGLGQGSYNEQFF. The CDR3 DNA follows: TGTGCTAGTGGTTTGGGACAGGGCTCCTACAATGAGCAGTTCTTC.

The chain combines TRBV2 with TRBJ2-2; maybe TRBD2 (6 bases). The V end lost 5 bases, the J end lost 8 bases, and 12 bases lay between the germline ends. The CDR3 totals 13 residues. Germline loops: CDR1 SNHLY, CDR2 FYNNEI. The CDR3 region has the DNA TGTGCCAGCAGTCCCGATGGACTAGGGGAGCTGTTTTTT. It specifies CASSPDGLGELFF.

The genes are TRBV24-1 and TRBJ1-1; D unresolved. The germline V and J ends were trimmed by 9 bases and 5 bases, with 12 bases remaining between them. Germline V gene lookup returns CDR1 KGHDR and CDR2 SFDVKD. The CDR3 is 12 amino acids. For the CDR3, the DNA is TGTGCCACCCGGGAGCTGACAACTGAAGCTTTCTTT. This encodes CATRELTTEAFF.

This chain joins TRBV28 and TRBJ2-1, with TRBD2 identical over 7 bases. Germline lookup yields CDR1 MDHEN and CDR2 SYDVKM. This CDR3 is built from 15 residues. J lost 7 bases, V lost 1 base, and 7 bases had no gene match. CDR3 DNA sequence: TGTGCCAGCAGTTTATCGGCTAGCGGTGGGAATGAGCAGTTCTTC. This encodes CASSLSASGGNEQFF.

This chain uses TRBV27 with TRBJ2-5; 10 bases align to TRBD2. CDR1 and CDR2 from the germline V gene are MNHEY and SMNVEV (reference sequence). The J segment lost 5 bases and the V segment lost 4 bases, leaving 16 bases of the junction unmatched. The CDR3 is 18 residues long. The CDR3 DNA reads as TGTGCCAGCAGTTGGTTCGGGAGCGGGAGGGCCCCGCTGGAGACCCAGTACTTC. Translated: CASSWFGSGRAPLETQYF.

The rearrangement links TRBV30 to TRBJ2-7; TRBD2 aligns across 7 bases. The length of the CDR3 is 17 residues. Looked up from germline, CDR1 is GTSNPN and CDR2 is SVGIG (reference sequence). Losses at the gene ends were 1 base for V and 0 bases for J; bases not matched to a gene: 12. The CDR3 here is CAWSETSRRFSSYEQYF. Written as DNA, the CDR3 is TGTGCCTGGAGTGAGACTAGCCGTCGATTTAGCTCCTACGAGCAGTACTTC. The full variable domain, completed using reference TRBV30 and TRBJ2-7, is SQTIHQWPATLVQPVGSPLSLECTVEGTSNPNLYWYRQAAGRGLQLLFYSVGIGQISSEVPQNLSASRPQDRQFILSSKKLLLSDSGFYLCAWSETSRRFSSYEQYFGPGTRLTVT.

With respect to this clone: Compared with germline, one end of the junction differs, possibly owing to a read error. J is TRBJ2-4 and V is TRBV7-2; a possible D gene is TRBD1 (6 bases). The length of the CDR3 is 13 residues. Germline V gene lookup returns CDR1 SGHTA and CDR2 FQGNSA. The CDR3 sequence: CASTLQGGNIQYF. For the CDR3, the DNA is TGTGCCAGCACCTTACAAGGGGGAAACATTCAGTACTTC.

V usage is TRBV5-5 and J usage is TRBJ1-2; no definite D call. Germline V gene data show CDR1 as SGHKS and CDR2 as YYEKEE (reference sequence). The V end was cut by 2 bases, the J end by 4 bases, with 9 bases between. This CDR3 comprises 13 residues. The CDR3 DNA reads TGTGCCAGCAGCTTTTTAAGTAGCTATGGCTACACCTTC. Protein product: CASSFLSSYGYTF. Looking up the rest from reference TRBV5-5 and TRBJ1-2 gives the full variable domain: DAGVTQSPTHLIKTRGQQVTLRCSPISGHKSVSWYQQVLGQGPQFIFQYYEKEERGRGNFPDRFSARQFPNYSSELNVNALLLGDSALYLCASSFLSSYGYTFGSGTRLTVV.

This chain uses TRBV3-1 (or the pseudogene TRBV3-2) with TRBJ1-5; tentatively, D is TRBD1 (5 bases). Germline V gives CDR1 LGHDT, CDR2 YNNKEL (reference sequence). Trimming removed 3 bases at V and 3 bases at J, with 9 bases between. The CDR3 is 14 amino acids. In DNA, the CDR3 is TGTGCCAGCAGCCACGGGGGTTACAATCAGCCCCAGCATTTT. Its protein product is CASSHGGYNQPQHF.

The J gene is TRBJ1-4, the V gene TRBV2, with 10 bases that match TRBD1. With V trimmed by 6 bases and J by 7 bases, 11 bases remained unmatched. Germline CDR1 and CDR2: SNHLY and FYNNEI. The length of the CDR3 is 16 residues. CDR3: CASRRTGGGIGEKLFF. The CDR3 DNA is TGTGCCAGCAGGAGGACAGGGGGGGGCATCGGTGAAAAACTGTTTTTT.

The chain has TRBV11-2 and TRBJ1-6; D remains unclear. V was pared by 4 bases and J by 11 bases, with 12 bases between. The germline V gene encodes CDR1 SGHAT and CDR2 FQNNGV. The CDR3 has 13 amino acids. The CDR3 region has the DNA TGTGCCAGCAGCTATGCTTGGGAGCCACCCCTCCACTTT. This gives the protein CASSYAWEPPLHF.

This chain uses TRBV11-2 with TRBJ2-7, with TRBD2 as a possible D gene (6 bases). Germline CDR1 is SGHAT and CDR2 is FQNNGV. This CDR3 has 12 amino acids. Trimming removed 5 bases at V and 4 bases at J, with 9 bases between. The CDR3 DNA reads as TGTGCCAGCAGCCGGGACTGGTACGAGCAGTACTTC. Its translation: CASSRDWYEQYF. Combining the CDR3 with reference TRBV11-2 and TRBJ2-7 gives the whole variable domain EAGVAQSPRYKIIEKRQSVAFWCNPISGHATLYWYQQILGQGPKLLIQFQNNGVVDDSQLPKDRFSAERLKGVDSTLKIQPAKLEDSAVYLCASSRDWYEQYFGPGTRLTVT.

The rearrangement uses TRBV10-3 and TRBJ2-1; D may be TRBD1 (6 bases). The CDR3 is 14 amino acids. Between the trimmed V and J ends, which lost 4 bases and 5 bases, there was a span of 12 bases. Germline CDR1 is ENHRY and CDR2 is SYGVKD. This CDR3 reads CAISARDNDNEQFF. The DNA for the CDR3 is TGTGCCATCAGTGCCCGGGACAACGACAATGAGCAGTTCTTC.

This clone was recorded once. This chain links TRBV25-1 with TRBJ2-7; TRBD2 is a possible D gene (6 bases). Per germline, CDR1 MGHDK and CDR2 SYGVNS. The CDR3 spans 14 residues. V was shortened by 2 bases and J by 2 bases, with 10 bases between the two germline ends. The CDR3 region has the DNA TGTGCCAGCAGTGAAAATACGGGAGCCTACGAGCAGTACTTC. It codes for CASSENTGAYEQYF.

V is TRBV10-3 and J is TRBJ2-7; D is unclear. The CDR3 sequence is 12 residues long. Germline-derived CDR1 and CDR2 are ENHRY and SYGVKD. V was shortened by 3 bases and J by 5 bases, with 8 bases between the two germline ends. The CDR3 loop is CAISEFPNEQYF. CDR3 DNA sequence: TGTGCCATCAGTGAATTTCCTAACGAGCAGTACTTC.

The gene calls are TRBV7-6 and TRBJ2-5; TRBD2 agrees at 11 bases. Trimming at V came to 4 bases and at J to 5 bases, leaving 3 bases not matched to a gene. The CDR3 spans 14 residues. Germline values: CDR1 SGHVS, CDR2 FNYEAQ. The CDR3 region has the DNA TGTGCCAGCAGCTCTAGCGGGAGGAAGGAGACCCAGTACTTC. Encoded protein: CASSSSGRKETQYF.

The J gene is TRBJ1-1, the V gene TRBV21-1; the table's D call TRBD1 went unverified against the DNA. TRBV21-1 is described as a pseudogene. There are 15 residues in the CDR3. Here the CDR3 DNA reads TGTGCCAGCAGCAAAGGGGGCAGGGCAATCACTGAAGCTTTCTTT. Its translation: CASSKGGRAITEAFF.

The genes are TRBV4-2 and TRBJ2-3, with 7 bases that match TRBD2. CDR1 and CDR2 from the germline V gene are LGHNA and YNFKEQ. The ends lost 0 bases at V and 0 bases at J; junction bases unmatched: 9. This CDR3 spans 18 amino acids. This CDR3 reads CASSQDRPLALSTDTQYF. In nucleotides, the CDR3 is TGTGCCAGCAGCCAAGATCGGCCACTAGCGCTCAGCACAGATACGCAGTATTTT.

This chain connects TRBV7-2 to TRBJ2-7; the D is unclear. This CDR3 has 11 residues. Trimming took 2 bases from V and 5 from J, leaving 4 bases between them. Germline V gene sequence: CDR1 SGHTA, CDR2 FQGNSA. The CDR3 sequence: CASSLRDEQYF. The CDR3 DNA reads TGTGCCAGCAGCTTACGAGACGAGCAGTACTTC.

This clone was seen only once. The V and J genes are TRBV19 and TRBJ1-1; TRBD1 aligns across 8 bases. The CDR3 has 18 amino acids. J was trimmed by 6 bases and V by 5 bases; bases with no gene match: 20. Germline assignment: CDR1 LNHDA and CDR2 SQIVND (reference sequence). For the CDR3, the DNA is TGTGCCAGTAGTCCCCGGACAGGGTTGAGGGGTAGAGGTTCTGAAGCTTTCTTT. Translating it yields CASSPRTGLRGRGSEAFF.

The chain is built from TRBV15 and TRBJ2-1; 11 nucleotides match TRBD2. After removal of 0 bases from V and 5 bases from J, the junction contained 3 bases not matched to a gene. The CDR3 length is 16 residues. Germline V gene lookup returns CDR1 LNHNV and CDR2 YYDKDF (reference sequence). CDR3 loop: CATSRDRLAGNNEQFF. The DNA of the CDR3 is TGTGCCACCAGCAGAGATAGACTAGCGGGGAACAATGAGCAGTTCTTC.

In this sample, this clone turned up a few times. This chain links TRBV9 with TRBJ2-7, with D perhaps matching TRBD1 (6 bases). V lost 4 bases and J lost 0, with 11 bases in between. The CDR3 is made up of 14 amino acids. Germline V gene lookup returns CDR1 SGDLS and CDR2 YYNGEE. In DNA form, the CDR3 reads TGTGCCAGCAGCTTCCGGGACAACTCCTACGAGCAGTACTTC. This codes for CASSFRDNSYEQYF.

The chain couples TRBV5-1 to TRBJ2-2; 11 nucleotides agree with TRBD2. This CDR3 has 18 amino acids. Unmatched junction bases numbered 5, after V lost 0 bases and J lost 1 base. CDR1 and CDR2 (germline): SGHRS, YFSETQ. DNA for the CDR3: TGCGCCAGCAGCTTGGGATTACTAGCGGGAGTGAACACCGGGGAGCTGTTTTTT. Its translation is CASSLGLLAGVNTGELFF.

CDR3: CASSRTAQETQYF. DNA for the CDR3: TGTGCCAGCAGTAGAACAGCTCAAGAGACCCAGTACTTC. The rearrangement joins TRBV27 to TRBJ2-5, with D hard to call. V lost 5 bases to trimming and J lost 2 bases, with 9 bases between them. The CDR3 sequence is 13 residues long. Germline V gene data show CDR1 as MNHEY and CDR2 as SMNVEV (reference sequence).

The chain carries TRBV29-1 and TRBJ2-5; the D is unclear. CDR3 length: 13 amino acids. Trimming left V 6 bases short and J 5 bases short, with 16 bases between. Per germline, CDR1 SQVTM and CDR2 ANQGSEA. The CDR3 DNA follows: TGCAGCGTACAAGGCGGCGATTTGGAGACCCAGTACTTC. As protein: CSVQGGDLETQYF.